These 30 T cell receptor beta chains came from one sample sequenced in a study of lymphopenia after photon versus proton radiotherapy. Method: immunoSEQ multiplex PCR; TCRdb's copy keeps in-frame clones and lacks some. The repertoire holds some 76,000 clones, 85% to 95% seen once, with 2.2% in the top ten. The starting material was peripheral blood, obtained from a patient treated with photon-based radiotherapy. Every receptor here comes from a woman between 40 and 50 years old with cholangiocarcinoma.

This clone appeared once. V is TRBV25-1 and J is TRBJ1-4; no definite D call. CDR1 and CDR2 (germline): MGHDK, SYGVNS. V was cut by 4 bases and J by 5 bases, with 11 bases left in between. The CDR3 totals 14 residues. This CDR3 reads CASSAVMQNEKLFF. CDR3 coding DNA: TGTGCCAGCAGTGCGGTGATGCAGAATGAAAAACTGTTTTTT.

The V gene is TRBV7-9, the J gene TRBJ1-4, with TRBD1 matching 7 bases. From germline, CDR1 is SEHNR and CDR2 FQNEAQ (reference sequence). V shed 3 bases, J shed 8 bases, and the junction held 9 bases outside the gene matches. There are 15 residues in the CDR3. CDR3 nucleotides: TGTGCCAGCAGCTTGATCGGACAGGAAGGCGAAAAACTGTTTTTT. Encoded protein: CASSLIGQEGEKLFF.

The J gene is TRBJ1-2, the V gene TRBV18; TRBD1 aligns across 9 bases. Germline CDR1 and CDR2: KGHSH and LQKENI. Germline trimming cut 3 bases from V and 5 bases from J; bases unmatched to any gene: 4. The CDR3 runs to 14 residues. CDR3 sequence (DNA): TGTGCCAGCTCACCCGGGACAGGGAGTTATGGCTACACCTTC. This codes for CASSPGTGSYGYTF.

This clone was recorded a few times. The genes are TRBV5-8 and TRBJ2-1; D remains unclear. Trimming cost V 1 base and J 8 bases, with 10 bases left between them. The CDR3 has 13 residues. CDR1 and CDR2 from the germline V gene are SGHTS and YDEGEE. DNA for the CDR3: TGTGCCAGCAGCTTGCTCAATGGGGATGAGCAGTTCTTC. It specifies CASSLLNGDEQFF.

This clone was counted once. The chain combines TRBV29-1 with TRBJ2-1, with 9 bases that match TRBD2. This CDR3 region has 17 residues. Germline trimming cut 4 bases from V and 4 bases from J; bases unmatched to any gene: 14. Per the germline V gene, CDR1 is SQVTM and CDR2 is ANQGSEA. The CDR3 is CSVGPSGKDSGYNEQFF. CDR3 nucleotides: TGCAGCGTTGGCCCTAGCGGGAAAGATTCGGGTTACAATGAGCAGTTCTTC.

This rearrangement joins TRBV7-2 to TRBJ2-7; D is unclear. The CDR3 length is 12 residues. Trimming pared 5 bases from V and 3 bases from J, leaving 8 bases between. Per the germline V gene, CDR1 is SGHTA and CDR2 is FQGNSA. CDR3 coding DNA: TGTGCCAGCAGCCTAACGGGCTACGAGCAGTACTTC. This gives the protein CASSLTGYEQYF. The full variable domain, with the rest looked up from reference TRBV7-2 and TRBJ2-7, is GAGVSQSPSNKVTEKGKDVELRCDPISGHTALYWYRQSLGQGLEFLIYFQGNSAPDKSGLPSDRFSAERTGGSVSTLTIQRTQQEDSAVYLCASSLTGYEQYFGPGTRLTVT.

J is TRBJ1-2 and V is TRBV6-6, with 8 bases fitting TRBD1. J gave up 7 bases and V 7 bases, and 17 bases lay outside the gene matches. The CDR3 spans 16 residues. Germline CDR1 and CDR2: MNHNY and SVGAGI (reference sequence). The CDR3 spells CASTLAQGARVAGYTF. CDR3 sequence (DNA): TGTGCCAGCACCCTAGCCCAGGGGGCGAGGGTAGCTGGCTACACCTTC.

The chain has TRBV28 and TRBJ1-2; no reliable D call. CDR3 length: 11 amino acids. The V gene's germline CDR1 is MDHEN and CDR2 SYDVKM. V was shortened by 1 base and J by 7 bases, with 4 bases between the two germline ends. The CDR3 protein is CASSLYLGYTF. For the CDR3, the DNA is TGTGCCAGCAGTTTATATCTTGGCTACACCTTC.

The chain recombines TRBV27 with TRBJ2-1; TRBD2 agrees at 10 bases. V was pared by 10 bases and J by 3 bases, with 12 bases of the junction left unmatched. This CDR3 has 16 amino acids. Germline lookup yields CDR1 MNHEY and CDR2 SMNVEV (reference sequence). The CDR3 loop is CATGLAGEVGYNEQFF. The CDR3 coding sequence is TGTGCCACCGGGCTAGCGGGAGAGGTGGGCTACAATGAGCAGTTCTTC.

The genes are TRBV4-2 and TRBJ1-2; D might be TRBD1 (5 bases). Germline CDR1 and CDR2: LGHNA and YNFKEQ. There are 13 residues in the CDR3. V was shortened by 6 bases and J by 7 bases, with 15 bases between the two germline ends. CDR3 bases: TGTGCCAGCAGTCTACTGCAGGGACGTGGCTACACCTTC. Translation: CASSLLQGRGYTF.

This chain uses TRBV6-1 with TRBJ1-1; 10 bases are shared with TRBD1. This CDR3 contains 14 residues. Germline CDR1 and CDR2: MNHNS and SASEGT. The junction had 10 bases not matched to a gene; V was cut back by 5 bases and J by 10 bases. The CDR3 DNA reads TGTGCCAGCAGTACAGGGGGGACAGGGGAGAGAGCTTTCTTT. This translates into CASSTGGTGERAFF.

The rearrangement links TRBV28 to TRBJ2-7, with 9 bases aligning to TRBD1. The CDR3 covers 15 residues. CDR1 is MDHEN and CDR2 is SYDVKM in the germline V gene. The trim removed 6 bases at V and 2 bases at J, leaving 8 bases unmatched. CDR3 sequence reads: CASSSSRDRAYEQYF. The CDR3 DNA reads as TGTGCCAGCAGCTCAAGCCGGGACAGGGCCTACGAGCAGTACTTC.

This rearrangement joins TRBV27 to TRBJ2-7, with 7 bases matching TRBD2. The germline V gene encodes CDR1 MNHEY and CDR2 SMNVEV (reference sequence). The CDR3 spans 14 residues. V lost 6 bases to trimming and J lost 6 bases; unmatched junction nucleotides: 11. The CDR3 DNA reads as TGTGCCAGCAGCTCCCTCGCGGGAGAGGGCGAGCAGTACTTC. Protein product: CASSSLAGEGEQYF.

Here the CDR3 reads CASSREVMLDASGNTIYF. The CDR3 nucleotides are TGTGCCAGCAGCCGGGAGGTTATGCTGGATGCCTCTGGAAACACCATATATTTT. V is TRBV4-2 and J is TRBJ1-3; D gene ambiguous. The CDR3 loop spans 18 amino acids. From germline, CDR1 is LGHNA and CDR2 YNFKEQ. Deletions cut 4 bases from V and 0 bases from J, with 19 bases between.

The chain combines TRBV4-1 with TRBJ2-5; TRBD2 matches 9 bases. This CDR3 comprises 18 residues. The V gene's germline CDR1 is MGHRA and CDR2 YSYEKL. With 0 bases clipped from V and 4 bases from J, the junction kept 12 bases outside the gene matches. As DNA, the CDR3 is TGCGCCAGCAGCCAAGAGTTCAGAGGTAGCGGGGGTTTAGAGACCCAGTACTTC. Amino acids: CASSQEFRGSGGLETQYF.

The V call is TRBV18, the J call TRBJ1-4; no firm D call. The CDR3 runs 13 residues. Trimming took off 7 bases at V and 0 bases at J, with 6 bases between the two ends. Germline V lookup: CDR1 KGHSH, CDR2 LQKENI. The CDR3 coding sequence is TGTGCCAGCTTAAGGGCAACTAATGAAAAACTGTTTTTT. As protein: CASLRATNEKLFF.

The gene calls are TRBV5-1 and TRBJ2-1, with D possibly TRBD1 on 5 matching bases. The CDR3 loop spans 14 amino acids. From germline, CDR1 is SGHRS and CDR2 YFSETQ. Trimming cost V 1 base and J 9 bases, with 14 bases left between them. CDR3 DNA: TGCGCCAGCAGCTTGACCCCGCAGGGCCCTGAGCAGTTCTTC. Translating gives CASSLTPQGPEQFF.

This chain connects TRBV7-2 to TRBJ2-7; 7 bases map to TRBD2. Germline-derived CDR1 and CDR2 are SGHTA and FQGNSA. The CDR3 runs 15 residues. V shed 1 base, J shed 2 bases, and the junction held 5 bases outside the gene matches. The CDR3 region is CASSLVASGPYEQYF. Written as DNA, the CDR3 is TGTGCCAGCAGCTTAGTGGCTAGCGGCCCCTACGAGCAGTACTTC.

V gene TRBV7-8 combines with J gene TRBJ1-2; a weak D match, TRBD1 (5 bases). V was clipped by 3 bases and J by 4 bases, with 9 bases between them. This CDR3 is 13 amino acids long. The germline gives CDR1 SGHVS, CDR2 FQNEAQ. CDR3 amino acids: CASSFGHTYGYTF. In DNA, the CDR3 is TGTGCCAGCAGCTTCGGACATACCTATGGCTACACCTTC.

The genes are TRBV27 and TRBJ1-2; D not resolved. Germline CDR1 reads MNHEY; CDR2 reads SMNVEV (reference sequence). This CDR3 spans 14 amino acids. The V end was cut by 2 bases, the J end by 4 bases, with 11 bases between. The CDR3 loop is CASSLPPHSYGYTF. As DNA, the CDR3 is TGTGCCAGCAGTTTACCCCCTCACAGCTATGGCTACACCTTC.

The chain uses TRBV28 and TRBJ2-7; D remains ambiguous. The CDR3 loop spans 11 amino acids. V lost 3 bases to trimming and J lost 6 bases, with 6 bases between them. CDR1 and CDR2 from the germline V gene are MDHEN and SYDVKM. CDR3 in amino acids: CASSFNSEQYF. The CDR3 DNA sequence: TGTGCCAGCAGTTTTAATTCCGAGCAGTACTTC.

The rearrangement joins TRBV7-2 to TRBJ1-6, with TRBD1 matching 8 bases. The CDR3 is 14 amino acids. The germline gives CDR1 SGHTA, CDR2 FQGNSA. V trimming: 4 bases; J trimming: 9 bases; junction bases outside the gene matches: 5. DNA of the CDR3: TGTGCCAGCAGCTCCGGACAGGGTTTTTCACCCCTCCACTTT. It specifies CASSSGQGFSPLHF.

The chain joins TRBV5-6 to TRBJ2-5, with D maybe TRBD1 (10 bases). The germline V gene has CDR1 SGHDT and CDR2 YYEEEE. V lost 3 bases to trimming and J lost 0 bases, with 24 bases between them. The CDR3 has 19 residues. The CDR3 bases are TGTGCCAGCAGCTATCCGACAGGGGGCGCGGGAGGGTACCAAGAGACCCAGTACTTC. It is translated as CASSYPTGGAGGYQETQYF.

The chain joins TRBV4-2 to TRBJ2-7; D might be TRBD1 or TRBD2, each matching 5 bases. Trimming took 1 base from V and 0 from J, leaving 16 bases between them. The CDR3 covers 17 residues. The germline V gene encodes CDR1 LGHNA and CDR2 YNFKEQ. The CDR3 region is CASSQVWGAGSSYEQYF. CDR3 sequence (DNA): TGTGCCAGCAGCCAAGTCTGGGGAGCAGGGAGCTCCTACGAGCAGTACTTC.

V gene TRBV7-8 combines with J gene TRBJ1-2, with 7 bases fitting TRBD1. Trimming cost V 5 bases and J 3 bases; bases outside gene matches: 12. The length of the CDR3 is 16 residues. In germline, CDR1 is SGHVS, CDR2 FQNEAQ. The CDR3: CASSLGTDTRYYGYTF. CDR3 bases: TGTGCCAGCAGCCTCGGGACAGACACGCGGTACTATGGCTACACCTTC. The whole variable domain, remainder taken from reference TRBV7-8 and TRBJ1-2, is GAGVSQSPRYKVAKRGQDVALRCDPISGHVSLFWYQQALGQGPEFLTYFQNEAQLDKSGLPSDRFFAERPEGSVSTLKIQRTQQEDSAVYLCASSLGTDTRYYGYTFGSGTRLTVV.

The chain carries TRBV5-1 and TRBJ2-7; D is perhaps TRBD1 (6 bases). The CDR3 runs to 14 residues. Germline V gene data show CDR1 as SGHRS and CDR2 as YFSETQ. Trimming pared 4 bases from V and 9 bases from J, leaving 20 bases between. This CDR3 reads CASSPAGQQGSQYF. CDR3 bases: TGCGCCAGCAGCCCCGCCGGCCAACAGGGATCGCAGTACTTC.

The CDR3 region is CASSEKGFYNEQFF. The CDR3 bases are TGTGCCAGCAGTGAAAAGGGTTTTTACAATGAGCAGTTCTTC. The V and J genes are TRBV2 and TRBJ2-1; D call uncertain. The V and J ends lost 2 bases and 4 bases respectively, with 9 bases between them. This CDR3 spans 14 amino acids. Looked up from germline, CDR1 is SNHLY and CDR2 is FYNNEI. The whole variable domain, filled in from reference TRBV2 and TRBJ2-1, reads EPEVTQTPSHQVTQMGQEVILRCVPISNHLYFYWYRQILGQKVEFLVSFYNNEISEKSEIFDDQFSVERPDGSNFTLKIRSTKLEDSAMYFCASSEKGFYNEQFFGPGTRLTVL.

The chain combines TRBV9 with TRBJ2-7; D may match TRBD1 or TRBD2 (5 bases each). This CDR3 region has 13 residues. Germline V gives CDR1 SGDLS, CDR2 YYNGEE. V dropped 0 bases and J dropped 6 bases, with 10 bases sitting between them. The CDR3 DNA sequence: TGTGCCAGCAGCGTAGGAGGGGAGTCCGAGCAGTACTTC. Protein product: CASSVGGESEQYF.

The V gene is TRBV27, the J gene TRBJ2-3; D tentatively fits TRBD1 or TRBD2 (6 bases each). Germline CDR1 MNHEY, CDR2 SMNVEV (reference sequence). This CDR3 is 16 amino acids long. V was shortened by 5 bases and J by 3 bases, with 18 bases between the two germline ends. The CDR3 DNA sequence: TGTGCCAGCAGTGTATACAGGGAGGAAGGAACAGATACGCAGTATTTT. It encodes CASSVYREEGTDTQYF.

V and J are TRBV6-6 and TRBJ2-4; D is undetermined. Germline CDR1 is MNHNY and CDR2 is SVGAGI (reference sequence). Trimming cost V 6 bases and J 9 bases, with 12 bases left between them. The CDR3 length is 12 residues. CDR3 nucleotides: TGTGCCAGCAGCCCCGGACCGGGCATTCAGTACTTC. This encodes CASSPGPGIQYF.